This T cell receptor (beta chain) was sequenced during a study of T cells in Graves' hyperthyroidism and ophthalmopathy. Study results and limitations: A model using 13 V-J features told ophthalmopathy apart from stable hyperthyroidism. Blood also contained most expanded thyroid clonotypes above 0.001.

RNA transcripts served as the template for amplifying TCR beta CDR3 regions. Researchers ran a first-round RT-PCR on the TCR CDR3 using the HTBI primer set. MiXCR was run by TCRdb on the multiplex PCR reads, yielding one entry per CDR3 protein. The sample lists about 640,000 distinct CDR3 sequences, around 15% occurring once. Disease lasting under 3 months, a NOSPECS grade of at least 4, and a Clinical Activity Score of at least 3 were features of the ophthalmopathy patients. Each diagnosis drew on symptoms, thyroxine, TRAb, thyroid ultrasound and orbital computed tomography findings. The CDR3 has 14 residues. Germline assignment: CDR1 SGHRS and CDR2 YFSETQ. V lost 0 bases and J 4 bases, leaving 5 bases between the germline ends. This clonotype was observed a few times. What it binds is not known.

This chain connects TRBV5-1 to TRBJ1-6; no clear D. The TCR was taken from a woman aged 45-65 years with Graves' ophthalmopathy. Specimen: blood. CDR3 bases: TGCGCCAGCAGCTTGGAACGGTATAATTCACCCCTCCACTTT. Translated, it gives CASSLERYNSPLHF.